The following is a T cell receptor (beta chain) sequence with its context. As yet, its antigen is unknown. Amplification of TCR beta CDR3 regions used RNA as the template. First-round RT-PCR of the TCR CDR3 relied on the HTBI primer set. Using its own MiXCR run on the multiplex PCR reads, TCRdb lists one record per CDR3 protein. The profile shows 45,000 to 50,000 distinct CDR3 sequences, more than 40% of them singletons. Lactation, pregnancy, other autoimmune disease or uncontrolled infection excluded patients. Diagnostic assessment was based on clinical symptoms, serum thyroxine and TRAb, thyroid ultrasound and orbital computed tomography. J lost 6 bases, V lost 1 base, and 0 bases had no gene match. This CDR3 region has 13 residues. In germline, CDR1 is DFQATT, CDR2 SNEGSKA (reference sequence). These data belong to a study of T cells in Graves' hyperthyroidism and ophthalmopathy. Study-wide results and caveats: Ophthalmopathy was separated from stable hyperthyroidism by a 13 V-J model. Peripheral blood also featured most of the thyroid clonotypes expanded above 0.001.

V gene TRBV20-1 combines with J gene TRBJ2-7; 13 bases agree with TRBD2. This receptor was obtained from a woman aged 45-60 years with Graves' hyperthyroidism. Material: peripheral blood or thyroid tissue (not recorded which). The CDR3 DNA is TGCAGTGCTAGAGGACTAGCGGGAGGCGAGCAGTACTTC. It codes for CSARGLAGGEQYF.